The entry below gives a single TCR beta chain sequence along with its context. The CDR3 loop spans 13 amino acids. Per germline, CDR1 ENHRY and CDR2 SYGVKD. Trimming cost V 10 bases and J 8 bases; bases outside gene matches: 8. The entry originates in a study of control samples from healthy donors and cancer patients. Profiling relied on immunoSEQ multiplex PCR, and the TCRdb table lists in-frame clones only, not all of them. This sample has more than 45,000 clones, with approximately 90% found just once. The chain carries TRBV10-3 and TRBJ1-2, with 12 bases fitting TRBD1. The sequenced material came from PBMCs. The sequence came from a man younger than 40 with colorectal cancer. CDR3 nucleotide sequence: TGTGCCAGCGGGGGACAGGGGGCGCACGGCTACACCTTC. As protein: CASGGQGAHGYTF.